This TCR beta chain was profiled in a study of CD8 T cells in Susac syndrome. The CDR3 consists of 15 residues. Trimming shortened V by 5 bases and J by 1 base, and 13 bases separated the two germline ends. The table lists this clonotype with a count of one. CD8+ and CD4+ T cells from blood underwent TCR beta sequencing. A quantity of about 0.5 to 1 ug RNA underwent reverse transcription using random hexamers. TCRdb used MiXCR to reprocess the immunoSEQ multiplex PCR reads, holding one entry per CDR3 protein. The sample holds approximately 190,000 distinct CDR3 sequences, 95% seen once. This TCR was sampled from a human donor with Susac syndrome. Sequencing input: CD4+ T cells from PBMCs. The chain links TRBV12-3 or TRBV12-4 to TRBJ2-3; weak D call: TRBD2 (5 bases). The CDR3 region has the DNA TGTGCCAGCAGTCCTGCTGTGCGGGGCACAGATACGCAGTATTTT. Translation gives CASSPAVRGTDTQYF.